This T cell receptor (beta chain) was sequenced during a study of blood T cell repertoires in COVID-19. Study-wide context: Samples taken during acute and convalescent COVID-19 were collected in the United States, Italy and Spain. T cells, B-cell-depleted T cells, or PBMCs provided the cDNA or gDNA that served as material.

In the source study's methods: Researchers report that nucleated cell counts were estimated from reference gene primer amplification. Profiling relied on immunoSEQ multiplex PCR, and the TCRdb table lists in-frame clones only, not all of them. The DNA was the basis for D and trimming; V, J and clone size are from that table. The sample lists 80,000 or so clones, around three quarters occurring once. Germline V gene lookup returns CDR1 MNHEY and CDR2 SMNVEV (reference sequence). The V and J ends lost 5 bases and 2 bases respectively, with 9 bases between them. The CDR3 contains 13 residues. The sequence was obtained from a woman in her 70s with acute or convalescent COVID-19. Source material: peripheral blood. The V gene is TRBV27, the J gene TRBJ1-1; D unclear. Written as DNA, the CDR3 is TGTGCCAGCAGTCCCCGACTCAACACTGAAGCTTTCTTT. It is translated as CASSPRLNTEAFF.